Following are 23 T cell receptor beta chains from one sample sequenced in a study of T cells in localized non-small cell lung cancer. Produced via immunoSEQ multiplex PCR; TCRdb's table is partial and in-frame only. The table has fewer than 35,000 clones, approximately 94% seen once. The specimen comprised peripheral blood, sampled before any cancer treatment. The receptors derive from a woman between 35 and 70 years old with stage I lung adenocarcinoma.

The chain links TRBV7-2 to TRBJ2-1; either TRBD1 or TRBD2 may supply D (5 bases each). CDR3 length: 20 residues. The V end was cut by 0 bases, the J end by 0 bases, with 21 bases between. The germline V gene has CDR1 SGHTA and CDR2 FQGNSA. The CDR3 coding sequence is TGTGCCAGCAGCTTAGCGTTTTCCCCGGGACGCCGGAGCTCCTACAATGAGCAGTTCTTC. Translating gives CASSLAFSPGRRSSYNEQFF.

V is TRBV5-1 and J is TRBJ2-7, with D possibly TRBD1 on 6 matching bases. Germline V lookup: CDR1 SGHRS, CDR2 YFSETQ. The CDR3 consists of 16 residues. With 3 bases removed from V and 0 bases from J, the gap between germline ends came to 16 bases. DNA for the CDR3: TGCGCCAGCAGCTATAACAGGGCCCTTAGCTCCTACGAGCAGTACTTC. Its translation: CASSYNRALSSYEQYF.

The CDR3 protein is CASSFGQGISYEQYF. The CDR3 DNA follows: TGTGCCAGCAGCTTTGGACAGGGCATCTCCTACGAGCAGTACTTC. The J gene is TRBJ2-7, the V gene TRBV7-6, with 8 bases aligning to TRBD1. The trim removed 3 bases at V and 0 bases at J, leaving 4 bases unmatched. This CDR3 is 15 amino acids long. Germline CDR1 reads SGHVS; CDR2 reads FNYEAQ.

The genes are TRBV19 and TRBJ2-7; D not resolved. The germline CDR1 and CDR2 sequences are LNHDA and SQIVND (reference sequence). This CDR3 is 14 amino acids long. Trimming took off 3 bases at V and 3 bases at J, with 12 bases between the two ends. The DNA of the CDR3 is TGTGCCAGTAGTATGGGAATCACCCTCTACGAGCAGTACTTC. It specifies CASSMGITLYEQYF.

V gene TRBV6-6 combines with J gene TRBJ1-5; no reliable D call. CDR3 length: 13 amino acids. Germline V CDR1 and CDR2: MNHNY, SVGAGI (reference sequence). Trimming shortened V by 0 bases and J by 5 bases, and 5 bases separated the two germline ends. CDR3 nucleotide sequence: TGTGCCAGCAGTTACTCCATCTATCAGCCCCAGCATTTT. It codes for CASSYSIYQPQHF.

The chain couples TRBV6-5 to TRBJ2-5; TRBD2 agrees at 8 bases. J gave up 5 bases and V 6 bases, and 8 bases lay outside the gene matches. From germline, CDR1 is MNHEY and CDR2 SVGAGI. The CDR3 is 14 residues long. CDR3 in amino acids: CASSLSGIHETQYF. The DNA of the CDR3 is TGTGCCAGCAGCCTTAGCGGGATTCACGAGACCCAGTACTTC.

The rearrangement joins TRBV5-6 to TRBJ1-1; the match to TRBD1 covers 7 bases. Germline CDR1 and CDR2: SGHDT and YYEEEE. V dropped 0 bases and J dropped 8; count of bases not matched to a gene: 4. This CDR3 spans 13 amino acids. In DNA form, the CDR3 reads TGTGCCAGCAGCTTGGTCGACAGGGACGAAGCTTTCTTT. This codes for CASSLVDRDEAFF.

A single count supports this clone. This rearrangement joins TRBV27 to TRBJ2-5; D ambiguous. Germline V gene lookup returns CDR1 MNHEY and CDR2 SMNVEV (reference sequence). Deletions cut 2 bases from V and 1 base from J, with 8 bases between. The CDR3 contains 14 residues. The CDR3 loop reads CASSLKSAQETQYF. CDR3 sequence (DNA): TGTGCCAGCAGTTTAAAGTCAGCCCAAGAGACCCAGTACTTC.

The V call is TRBV6-5, the J call TRBJ1-4, with 8 nucleotides matching TRBD1. The V gene end was trimmed by 6 bases and the J gene end by 5 bases; junction bases not matched to a gene: 8. In germline, CDR1 is MNHEY, CDR2 SVGAGI. The CDR3 has 15 amino acids. The CDR3 DNA sequence: TGTGCCAGCAGATTCTCAGGGGGCAGGAATGAAAAACTGTTTTTT. Protein product: CASRFSGGRNEKLFF.

The chain combines TRBV7-9 with TRBJ2-3, with TRBD1 as a possible D gene (5 bases). Trimming cost V 5 bases and J 4 bases, with 10 bases left between them. The CDR3 sequence is 13 residues long. Per germline, CDR1 SEHNR and CDR2 FQNEAQ (reference sequence). The CDR3: CASSKGVSDTQYF. CDR3 DNA: TGTGCCAGCAGCAAAGGGGTATCAGATACGCAGTATTTT.

This clone showed up just once. The genes are TRBV29-1 and TRBJ2-7, with D possibly matching TRBD1 (6 bases). Germline V gives CDR1 SQVTM, CDR2 ANQGSEA. V was trimmed by 7 bases and J by 3 bases, leaving 16 bases between them. CDR3 length equals 13 residues. CDR3 sequence (DNA): TGCAGCGCCCTCCGGGACACCATCTACGAGCAGTACTTC. This translates into CSALRDTIYEQYF.

This chain connects TRBV5-1 to TRBJ2-5, with D hard to call. Trimming removed 0 bases from V and 3 bases from J, with 3 bases in between. Per the germline V gene, CDR1 is SGHRS and CDR2 is YFSETQ. The CDR3 contains 12 residues. CDR3 residues: CASSLDEETQYF. The CDR3 nucleotides read TGCGCCAGCAGCTTGGACGAAGAGACCCAGTACTTC.

The genes are TRBV11-3 and TRBJ1-6; D uncertain. Germline CDR1 SGHNT, CDR2 YENEEA. The CDR3 length is 14 residues. V dropped 3 bases and J dropped 7 bases, with 10 bases sitting between them. CDR3 bases: TGTGCCAGCAGCTTCGTGACGATGAATTCACCCCTCCACTTT. It yields the protein CASSFVTMNSPLHF.

The chain joins TRBV18 to TRBJ1-5, with TRBD1 identical over 7 bases. The ends lost 6 bases at V and 0 bases at J; junction bases unmatched: 11. CDR3 size: 17 residues. Germline CDR1 is KGHSH and CDR2 is LQKENI. The CDR3 nucleotides read TGTGCCAGCTCCCAAACAGGGGTATCAAGTAGCAATCAGCCCCAGCATTTT. It encodes CASSQTGVSSSNQPQHF.

V usage is TRBV19 and J usage is TRBJ1-4; 9 bases line up with TRBD1. The junction had 10 bases not matched to a gene; V was cut back by 5 bases and J by 0 bases. Per the germline V gene, CDR1 is LNHDA and CDR2 is SQIVND (reference sequence). This CDR3 has 18 residues. The CDR3 DNA reads as TGTGCCAGTAGTCCGCGGACAGGGGCGGTCGCAACTAATGAAAAACTGTTTTTT. It encodes CASSPRTGAVATNEKLFF. The whole variable domain, filled in from reference TRBV19 and TRBJ1-4, reads DGGITQSPKYLFRKEGQNVTLSCEQNLNHDAMYWYRQDPGQGLRLIYYSQIVNDFQKGDIAEGYSVSREKKESFPLTVTSAQKNPTAFYLCASSPRTGAVATNEKLFFGSGTQLSVL.

The chain is built from TRBV5-1 and TRBJ1-3; D gene unclear. This CDR3 comprises 15 residues. V was pared by 0 bases and J by 0 bases, with 7 bases between. CDR1 and CDR2 (germline): SGHRS, YFSETQ. CDR3 sequence: CASSLGAHSGNTIYF. DNA of the CDR3: TGCGCCAGCAGCTTGGGGGCACACTCTGGAAACACCATATATTTT.

The V gene is TRBV28, the J gene TRBJ2-5, with a weak D call TRBD2 (7 bases). Germline V gene sequence: CDR1 MDHEN, CDR2 SYDVKM. Trimming left V 2 bases short and J 0 bases short, with 10 bases between. The CDR3 runs 15 residues. CDR3 bases: TGTGCCAGCAGTTTAGGGGGGGCCGACCAAGAGACCCAGTACTTC. Residues: CASSLGGADQETQYF. Full variable domain (outside the CDR3, taken from reference TRBV28 and TRBJ2-5): DVKVTQSSRYLVKRTGEKVFLECVQDMDHENMFWYRQDPGLGLRLIYFSYDVKMKEKGDIPEGYSVSREKKERFSLILESASTNQTSMYLCASSLGGADQETQYFGPGTRLLVL.

The J gene is TRBJ2-1, the V gene TRBV7-2; 7 bases line up with TRBD2. The CDR3 has 15 amino acids. Germline assignment: CDR1 SGHTA and CDR2 FQGNSA. The V and J ends lost 5 bases and 6 bases, in that order; junction bases with no gene match: 10. The CDR3 DNA follows: TGTGCCAGCAGCCTCACCGGGGGGACTACCAATGAGCAGTTCTTC. Translation: CASSLTGGTTNEQFF.

The chain is built from TRBV5-1 and TRBJ2-1; D might be TRBD1 (5 bases). V lost 2 bases to trimming and J lost 9 bases, with 12 bases between them. The CDR3 sequence is 13 residues long. Germline assignment: CDR1 SGHRS and CDR2 YFSETQ. The CDR3 region has the DNA TGCGCCAGCAGCTTACATAGGGGTCCTGAGCAGTTCTTC. Its protein product is CASSLHRGPEQFF.

The CDR3 region is CASSLSSGTTFF. The CDR3 DNA reads TGCGCCAGCAGCTTGAGTTCCGGGACGACTTTCTTT. The rearrangement joins TRBV5-1 to TRBJ1-1; tentatively, D is TRBD1 (5 bases). Germline loops: CDR1 SGHRS, CDR2 YFSETQ. This CDR3 is built from 12 residues. Between the trimmed V and J ends, which lost 1 base and 12 bases, there was a span of 13 bases.

The gene calls are TRBV6-5 and TRBJ2-7; D ambiguous. Germline-derived CDR1 and CDR2 are MNHEY and SVGAGI. V was shortened by 4 bases and J by 2 bases, with 9 bases between the two germline ends. The CDR3 spans 13 residues. CDR3 in DNA: TGTGCCAGCAGTTTCAACGACGCCTACGAGCAGTACTTC. This codes for CASSFNDAYEQYF.

This sequence joins TRBV10-3 and TRBJ1-2, with 8 bases matching TRBD1. The CDR3 has 14 amino acids. J was trimmed by 3 bases and V by 4 bases; bases with no gene match: 4. Per the germline V gene, CDR1 is ENHRY and CDR2 is SYGVKD. As DNA, the CDR3 is TGTGCCATCAGTGCGGACAGGGAGGACTATGGCTACACCTTC. Protein sequence: CAISADREDYGYTF.

The J gene is TRBJ1-5, the V gene TRBV7-8; the D is unclear. Germline assignment: CDR1 SGHVS and CDR2 FQNEAQ. Trimming took 5 bases from V and 0 from J, leaving 14 bases between them. CDR3 size: 16 residues. In nucleotides, the CDR3 is TGTGCCAGCAGCCCCCTGGCGGTGAATAGCAATCAGCCCCAGCATTTT. Its protein product is CASSPLAVNSNQPQHF.